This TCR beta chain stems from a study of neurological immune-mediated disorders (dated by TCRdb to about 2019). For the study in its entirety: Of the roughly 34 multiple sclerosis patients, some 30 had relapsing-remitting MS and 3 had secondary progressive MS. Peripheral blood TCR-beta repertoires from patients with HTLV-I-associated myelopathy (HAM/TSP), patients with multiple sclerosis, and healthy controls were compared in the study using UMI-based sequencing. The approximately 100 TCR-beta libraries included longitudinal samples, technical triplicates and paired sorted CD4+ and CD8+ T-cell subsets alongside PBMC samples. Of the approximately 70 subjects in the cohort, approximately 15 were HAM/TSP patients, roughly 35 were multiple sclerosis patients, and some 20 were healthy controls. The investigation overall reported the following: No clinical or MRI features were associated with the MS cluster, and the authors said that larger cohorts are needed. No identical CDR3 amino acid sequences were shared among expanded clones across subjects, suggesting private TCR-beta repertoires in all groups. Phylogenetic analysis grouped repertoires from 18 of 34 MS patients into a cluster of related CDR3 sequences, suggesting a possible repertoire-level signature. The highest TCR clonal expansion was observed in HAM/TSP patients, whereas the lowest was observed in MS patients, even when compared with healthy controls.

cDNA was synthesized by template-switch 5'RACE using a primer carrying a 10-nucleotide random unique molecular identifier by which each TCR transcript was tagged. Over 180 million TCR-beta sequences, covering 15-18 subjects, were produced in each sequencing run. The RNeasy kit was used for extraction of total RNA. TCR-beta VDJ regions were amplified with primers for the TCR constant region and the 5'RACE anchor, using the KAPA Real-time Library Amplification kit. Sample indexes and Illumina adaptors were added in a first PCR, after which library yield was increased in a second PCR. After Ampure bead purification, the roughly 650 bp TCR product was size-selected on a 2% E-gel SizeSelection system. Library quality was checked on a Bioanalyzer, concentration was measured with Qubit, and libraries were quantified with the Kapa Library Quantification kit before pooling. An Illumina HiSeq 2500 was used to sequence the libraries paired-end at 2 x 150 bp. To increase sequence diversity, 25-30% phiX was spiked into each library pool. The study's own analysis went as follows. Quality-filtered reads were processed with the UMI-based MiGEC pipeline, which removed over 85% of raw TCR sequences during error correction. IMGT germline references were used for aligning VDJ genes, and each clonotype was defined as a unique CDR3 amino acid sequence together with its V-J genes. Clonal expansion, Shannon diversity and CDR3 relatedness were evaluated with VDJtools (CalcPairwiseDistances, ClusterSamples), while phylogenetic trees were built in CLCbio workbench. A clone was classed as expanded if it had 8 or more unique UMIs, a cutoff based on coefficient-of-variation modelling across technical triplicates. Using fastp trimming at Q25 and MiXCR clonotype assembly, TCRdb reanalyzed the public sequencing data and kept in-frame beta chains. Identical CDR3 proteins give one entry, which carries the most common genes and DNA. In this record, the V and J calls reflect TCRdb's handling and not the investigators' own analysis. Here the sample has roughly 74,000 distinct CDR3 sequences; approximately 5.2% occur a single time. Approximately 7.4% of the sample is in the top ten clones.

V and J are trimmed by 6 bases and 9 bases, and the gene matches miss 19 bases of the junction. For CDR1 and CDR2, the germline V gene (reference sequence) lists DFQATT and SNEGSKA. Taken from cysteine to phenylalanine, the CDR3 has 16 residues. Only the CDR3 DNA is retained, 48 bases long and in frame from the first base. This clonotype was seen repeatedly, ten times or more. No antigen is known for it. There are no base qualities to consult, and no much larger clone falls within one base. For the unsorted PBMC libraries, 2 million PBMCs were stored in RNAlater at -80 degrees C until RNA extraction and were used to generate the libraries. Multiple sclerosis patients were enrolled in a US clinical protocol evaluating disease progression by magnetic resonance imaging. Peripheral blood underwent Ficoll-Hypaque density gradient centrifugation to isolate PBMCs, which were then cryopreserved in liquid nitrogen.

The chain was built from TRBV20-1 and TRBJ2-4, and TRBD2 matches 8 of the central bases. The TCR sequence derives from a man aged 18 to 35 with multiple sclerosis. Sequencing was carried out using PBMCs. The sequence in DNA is TGCAGTGCCCTCCCCAACGTGGGGACTAGGGGGATCATTCAGTACTTC. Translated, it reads CSALPNVGTRGIIQYF.